This T cell receptor beta chain was recovered during a study of vaccination and CD4 T cells after COVID-19 (dated by TCRdb to 2021 to 2024). With respect to the entire study: Every convalescent patient had a positive nasal swab PCR test for SARS-CoV-2, with mild disease in nine patients and severe disease in one. Post-vaccine blood samples were obtained a median of around 74 days after the second vaccine dose, with a range of roughly 13 to 250 days. Control cultures used a CEFX viral epitope pool as positive control, an HIV-1 Nef peptide pool as negative control, or no peptide. In 9 to 11 COVID-19 convalescent patients and 4 infection-naive healthy vaccine recipients, researchers compared the spike-specific CD4+ TCR repertoire from before mRNA vaccination with the repertoire from after. Culture stimuli were overlapping spike peptide pools from SARS-CoV-2 and from the common cold coronaviruses HCoV-NL63, HCoV-OC43 and HCoV-229E. Each participant got two doses of either the Pfizer-BioNTech BNT162b2 vaccine (n=8) or the Moderna mRNA-1273 vaccine (n=2). Post-COVID blood samples were collected from convalescent patients a median of around 100 days after diagnosis, with a range of about 30 to 180 days. The convalescent cohort included six males and four females, with two Hispanic individuals, seven Caucasians, two Asians and one multiracial person. What the authors observed across the whole study: Relatively few convalescent patients were included in the study, and early timepoints after natural infection were not analyzed. Among convalescent patients, a median roughly 90% of the SARS-CoV-2-reactive clones seen after vaccination appeared only after vaccination, which suggests priming specific to the vaccine. Of the vaccine-specific clones in convalescent patients, 304 of 307, or nearly all, reacted only to SARS-CoV-2 spike and did not cross-react with common cold coronaviruses. An increase in the median number of SARS-CoV-2-reactive clonotypes from 21 after infection to about 39 after vaccination was observed, but the change was not found to be significant.

The CDR3 starts with the cysteine, ends with the phenylalanine, and has 13 residues. The sequence is cut down to CDR3 DNA, 39 bases in frame from base 1. V ends up 5 bases short and J 3 bases short, with an unmatched junction base count of 2. CDR1 and CDR2 are read off the germline V gene (reference sequence) as MNHEY and SMNVEV. Libraries were prepared through PCR. DNA from cultured CD4+ T cells was subjected to TCR sequencing with the Oncomine TCR Beta short-read assay at the Johns Hopkins FTIC core. Genomic DNA was extracted from the cultured CD4+ T cells with the QIAamp micro DNA kit. The Oncomine TCR Beta libraries from cultured CD4+ T cells were pooled using unique dual indexes and then sequenced on an Illumina iSeq 100. As for how the authors treated the data: Non-productive sequences were filtered out, and CDR3s that did not start with C, did not end with F or W, or were shorter than 7 amino acids were discarded. Antigen-specific clonotypes were identified using the MANAFEST web application through comparison of peptide-stimulated wells with reference and other culture wells. An FDR below 0.05, an odds ratio above 5, and a productive frequency above 0.1% in at least two of three replicate wells were required for clones to be considered positive. Clonotypes that were significantly expanded in both SARS-CoV-2 spike wells and at least one common cold coronavirus spike condition were defined as cross-reactive. Similarity between CDR3 sequences was evaluated in R version 3.6.1 using Levenshtein distances (stringdist) and unrooted phylogenetic trees (ape). In-frame beta chains were kept once TCRdb had trimmed the public reads at Q25 with fastp and called clones with MiXCR. Each entry merges the rows of one CDR3 protein and shows their most common DNA and genes. TCRdb's processing, not the study's, gives the V and J calls here. The sample table holds just over 15,000 distinct CDR3 sequences, of which around three fifths were seen once. More than 10% of the sample rests with the top ten.

In the paper's terms, the treatment or condition label means: roughly ten-day PBMC culture with coronavirus spike peptide pools or control peptides (ViraFEST assay). To expand antigen-specific T cells with peptide pools and then pick out the expanded clonotypes through TCR sequencing, the study relied on the ViraFEST assay. The positive SARS-CoV-2 PCR tests of the convalescent patients were dated from March to December 2020, before the Alpha, Beta and Delta variants emerged in the United States. Over 1.5 million PBMCs per well were cultured in IMDM with roughly 5% human AB serum and 8 to 10 IU/ml IL-2, plus 10 ug/ml peptide pools. Half of the culture medium was replaced with fresh IL-2-containing medium on days 3 and 7. Once the cells had been in culture for over nine days, the EasySep CD4+ T cell isolation kit was used to isolate CD4+ T cells by negative selection. Ficoll-Paque Plus gradient centrifugation was used to isolate PBMCs from whole blood, and the isolated PBMCs were then either used fresh or cryopreserved at -140C. Each culture condition was generally run in triplicate wells.

This clonotype was observed a few times. It lacks a known antigen. No much larger clonotype is one base removed from it; base qualities were not supplied. The chain was built from TRBV27 and TRBJ2-7, with TRBD2 identical over 9 junction bases. Sequenced sample: CD4+ T cells from blood, cultured in vitro. This clonotype was sampled from a human donor who had recovered from COVID-19. The CDR3 in this case is CASSRSGGYEQYF. The sequenced DNA: TGTGCCAGCAGTCGTAGCGGGGGCTACGAGCAGTACTTC.